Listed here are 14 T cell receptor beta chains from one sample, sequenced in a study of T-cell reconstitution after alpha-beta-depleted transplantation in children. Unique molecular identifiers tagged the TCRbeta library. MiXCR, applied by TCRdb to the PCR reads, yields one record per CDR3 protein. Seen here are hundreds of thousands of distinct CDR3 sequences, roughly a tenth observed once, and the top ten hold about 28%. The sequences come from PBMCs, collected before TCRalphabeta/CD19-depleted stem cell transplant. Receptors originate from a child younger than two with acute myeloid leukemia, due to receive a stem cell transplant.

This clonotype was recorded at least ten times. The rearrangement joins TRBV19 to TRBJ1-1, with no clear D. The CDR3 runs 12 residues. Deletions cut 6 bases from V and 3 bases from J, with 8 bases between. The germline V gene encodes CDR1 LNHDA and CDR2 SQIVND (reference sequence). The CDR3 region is CASSPPDTEAFF. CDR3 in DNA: TGTGCCAGTAGCCCCCCGGACACTGAAGCTTTCTTT.

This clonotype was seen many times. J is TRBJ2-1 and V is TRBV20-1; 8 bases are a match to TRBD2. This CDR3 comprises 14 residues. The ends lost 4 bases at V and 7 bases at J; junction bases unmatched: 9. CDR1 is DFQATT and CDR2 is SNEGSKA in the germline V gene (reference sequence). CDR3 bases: TGCAGTGCTAAATCTCCAGCGGGAGTTAATGAGCAGTTCTTC. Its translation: CSAKSPAGVNEQFF.

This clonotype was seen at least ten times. CDR3 sequence (DNA): TGCAGTGCTAGGGGGGGTGGCAGGGGGGGAACTGAAGCTTTCTTT. Translating gives CSARGGGRGGTEAFF. The V gene is TRBV20-1, the J gene TRBJ1-1; 7 bases map to TRBD1. CDR3 length: 15 amino acids. Germline V CDR1 and CDR2: DFQATT, SNEGSKA (reference sequence). Unmatched junction bases numbered 12, after V lost 3 bases and J lost 5 bases.

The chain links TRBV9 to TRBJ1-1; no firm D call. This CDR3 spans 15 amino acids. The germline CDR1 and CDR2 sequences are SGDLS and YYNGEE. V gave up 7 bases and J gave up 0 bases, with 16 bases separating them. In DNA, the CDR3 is TGTGCCAGCGCAACCGGCGGTACCCTGAACACTGAAGCTTTCTTT. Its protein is CASATGGTLNTEAFF.

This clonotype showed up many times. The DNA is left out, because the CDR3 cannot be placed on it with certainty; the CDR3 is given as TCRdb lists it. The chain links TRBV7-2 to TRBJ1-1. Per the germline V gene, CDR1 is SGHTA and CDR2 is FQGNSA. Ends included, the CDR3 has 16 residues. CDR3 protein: CASSFGSGLMNTEAFF.

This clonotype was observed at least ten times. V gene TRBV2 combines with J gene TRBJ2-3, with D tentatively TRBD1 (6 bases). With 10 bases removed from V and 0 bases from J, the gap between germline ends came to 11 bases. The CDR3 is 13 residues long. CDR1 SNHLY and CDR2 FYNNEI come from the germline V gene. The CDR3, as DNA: TGTGCCAACAAACAGGGAAGCACAGATACGCAGTATTTT. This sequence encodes CANKQGSTDTQYF.

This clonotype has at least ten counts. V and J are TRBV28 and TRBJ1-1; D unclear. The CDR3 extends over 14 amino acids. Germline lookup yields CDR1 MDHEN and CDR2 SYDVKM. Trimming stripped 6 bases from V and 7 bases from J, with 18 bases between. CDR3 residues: CASSAPTGFIEAFF. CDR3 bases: TGTGCCAGCAGCGCGCCGACGGGGTTTATTGAAGCTTTCTTT.

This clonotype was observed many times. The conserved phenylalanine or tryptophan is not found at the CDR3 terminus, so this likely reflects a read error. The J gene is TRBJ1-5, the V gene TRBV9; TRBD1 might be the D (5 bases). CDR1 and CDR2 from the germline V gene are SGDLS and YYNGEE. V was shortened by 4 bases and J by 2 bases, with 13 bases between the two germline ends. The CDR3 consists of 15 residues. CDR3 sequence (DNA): TGTGCCAGCAGCCCAGGCGGGGGACGCAATCAGCCCCAGCATTCT. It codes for CASSPGGGRNQPQHS.

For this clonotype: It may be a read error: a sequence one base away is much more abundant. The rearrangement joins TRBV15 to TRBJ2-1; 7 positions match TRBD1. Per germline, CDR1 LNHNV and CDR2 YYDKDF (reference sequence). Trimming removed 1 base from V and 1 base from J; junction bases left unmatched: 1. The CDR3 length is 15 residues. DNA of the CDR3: TGTGCCACCAGCAGAGGCAGGGGGTCCTACAATGAGCAGTTCTTC. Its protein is CATSRGRGSYNEQFF.

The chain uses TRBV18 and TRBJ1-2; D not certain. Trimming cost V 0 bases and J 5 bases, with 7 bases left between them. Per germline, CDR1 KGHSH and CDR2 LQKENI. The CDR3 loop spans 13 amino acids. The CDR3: CASSPPKRYGYTF. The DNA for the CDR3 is TGTGCCAGCTCACCACCAAAGCGGTATGGCTACACCTTC. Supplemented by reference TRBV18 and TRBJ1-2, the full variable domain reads NAGVMQNPRHLVRRRGQEARLRCSPMKGHSHVYWYRQLPEEGLKFMVYLQKENIIDESGMPKERFSAEFPKEGPSILRIQQVVRGDSAAYFCASSPPKRYGYTFGSGTRLTVV.

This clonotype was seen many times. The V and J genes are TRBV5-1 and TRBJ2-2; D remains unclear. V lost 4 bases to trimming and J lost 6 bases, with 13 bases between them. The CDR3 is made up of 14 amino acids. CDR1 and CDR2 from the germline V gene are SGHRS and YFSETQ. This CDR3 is CASSTTVHPGELFF. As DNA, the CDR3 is TGCGCCAGCAGCACCACCGTCCACCCCGGGGAGCTGTTTTTT. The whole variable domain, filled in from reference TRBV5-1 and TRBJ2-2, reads KAGVTQTPRYLIKTRGQQVTLSCSPISGHRSVSWYQQTPGQGLQFLFEYFSETQRNKGNFPGRFSGRQFSNSRSEMNVSTLELGDSALYLCASSTTVHPGELFFGEGSRLTVL.

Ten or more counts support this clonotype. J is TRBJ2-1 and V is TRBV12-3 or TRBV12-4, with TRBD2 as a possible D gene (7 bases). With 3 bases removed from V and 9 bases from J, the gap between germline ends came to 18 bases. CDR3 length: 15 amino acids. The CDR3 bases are TGTGCCAGCAGTTTGGTTCGCGGGGGCCAAGGTGAGCAGTTCTTC. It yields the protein CASSLVRGGQGEQFF.

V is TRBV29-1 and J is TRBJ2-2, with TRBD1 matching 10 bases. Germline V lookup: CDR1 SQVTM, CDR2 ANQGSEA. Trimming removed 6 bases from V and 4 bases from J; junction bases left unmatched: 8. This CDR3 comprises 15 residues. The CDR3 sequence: CSVRNRTGGTGELFF. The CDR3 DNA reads TGCAGCGTCCGGAATCGGACAGGGGGCACCGGGGAGCTGTTTTTT.

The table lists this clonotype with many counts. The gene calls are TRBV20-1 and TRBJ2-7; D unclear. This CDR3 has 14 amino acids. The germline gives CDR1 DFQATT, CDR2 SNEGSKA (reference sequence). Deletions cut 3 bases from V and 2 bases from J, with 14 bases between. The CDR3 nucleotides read TGCAGTGCTAGCCGCGGCAGCCTAACCTACGAGCAGTACTTC. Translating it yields CSASRGSLTYEQYF.